This T cell receptor (beta chain) was identified in a study of blood T cells in healthy people across ages. Study results and limitations: Donor CMV status was unknown, possibly confounding expanded clonotype changes.

The authors drew around 9.4 milliliters of peripheral blood from each donor. This clonotype was counted only a few times. The antigen is unknown. With a J-beta primer mix and a sample-barcoded 5' primer, a second PCR ran 7 to 11 cycles. Each of the cDNA molecules was tagged by a template-switch adaptor with 12 random nucleotides. TCRdb re-analysed the 5' RACE reads in MiXCR, keeping a single row per CDR3 protein. The table includes 700,000 to 850,000 distinct CDR3 sequences, roughly 53% detected once. Looked up from germline, CDR1 is LGHDT and CDR2 is YNNKEL (reference sequence). J gave up 4 bases and V 1 base, and 6 bases lay outside the gene matches. The CDR3 length is 15 residues.

This TCR was recovered from a man at least 80 years old in good health. The specimen sequenced was blood. The chain links TRBV3-1 to TRBJ2-5; 7 bases are a match to TRBD1. Here the CDR3 reads CASSQGQGVGETQYF. DNA for the CDR3: TGTGCCAGCAGCCAAGGACAGGGTGTGGGAGAGACCCAGTACTTC.